The clone carrying this T cell receptor (beta chain) was observed at least ten times. No antigen is known for it. Germline V gene lookup returns CDR1 ENHRY and CDR2 SYGVKD. CDR3 length equals 13 residues. V lost 6 bases to trimming and J lost 0 bases, with 8 bases between them. The data belong to a study of neurological immune-mediated disorders. Study-wide points: Levels of TCR clonal expansion peaked in HTLV-1-associated myelopathy and reached their lowest in multiple sclerosis, under those of healthy controls. When repertoires were grouped phylogenetically, those of 18 of 34 multiple sclerosis patients fell into one related-CDR3 cluster, a possible signature.

cDNA synthesis was performed by 5'RACE with 10-nucleotide random UMIs. TCRdb reprocessed the 5' RACE reads via MiXCR and lists one record per CDR3 protein. In the table there are approximately 130,000 distinct CDR3 sequences, about 3.4% of which are singletons. The source is a woman aged 25 to 39 with multiple sclerosis. The sample consisted of PBMCs. The chain links TRBV10-3 to TRBJ1-1, with no clear D. The CDR3 nucleotides are TGTGCCATCAGCCTAACCATGAACACTGAAGCTTTCTTT. It codes for CAISLTMNTEAFF.